This section outlines one T cell receptor beta chain sequence together with its context. Antigen specificity is unknown. This CDR3 has 16 residues. Germline loops: CDR1 MGHDK, CDR2 SYGVNS. Trimming at V came to 4 bases and at J to 3 bases, leaving 11 bases not matched to a gene. Clones were sequenced by immunoSEQ multiplex PCR, and TCRdb holds only the in-frame ones, with some missing. The profile shows about 310,000 clones, about 77% of them singletons. These data are taken from a study of cytotoxic CD8 clonotypes in ibrutinib-treated CLL. Study-wide background: Samples averaged approximately 240,000 productive templates and approximately 100,000 productive rearrangements. Study-wide findings and caveats: Higher circulating CD8+ T-cell counts strongly accompanied higher baseline clonality, above age-matched healthy donors.

The rearrangement joins TRBV25-1 to TRBJ1-2, with 7 bases fitting TRBD1. The sequence was obtained from a human donor with chronic lymphocytic leukemia. The sample in question was PBMCs, obtained before ibrutinib treatment. CDR3 in amino acids: CASSVKGLDRYYGYTF. CDR3 sequence (DNA): TGTGCCAGCAGTGTCAAGGGATTGGACAGGTACTATGGCTACACCTTC.